This T cell receptor beta chain was documented in a study of PD-1 blockade in classical Hodgkin lymphoma. Notes on the study in general: Relative to healthy donors, newly diagnosed patients reportedly had lower baseline TCR diversity, which was reported as lower still in relapsed/refractory patients.

TCRdb's table, derived via immunoSEQ multiplex PCR, lists solely in-frame clones and lacks some. Of roughly 13,000 clones in the sample, around 78% are singletons; the top ten hold around 25%. The patients all showed relapse after autologous stem cell transplantation, while their brentuximab vedotin exposure varied. For this clone: Its target is unknown.

The source was peripheral blood mononuclear cells (PBMCs), collected before the second cycle of nivolumab. This receptor was taken from a human donor with classical Hodgkin lymphoma.

This CDR3 is CASSSISGNTIYF. The CDR3 DNA reads as TGTGCCAGCAGCTCAATCTCTGGAAACACCATATATTTT. The rearrangement links TRBV7-8 to TRBJ1-3, with D uncertain. Trimming cost V 4 bases and J 0 bases, with 4 bases left between them. The CDR3 has 13 residues. Germline V lookup: CDR1 SGHVS, CDR2 FQNEAQ.